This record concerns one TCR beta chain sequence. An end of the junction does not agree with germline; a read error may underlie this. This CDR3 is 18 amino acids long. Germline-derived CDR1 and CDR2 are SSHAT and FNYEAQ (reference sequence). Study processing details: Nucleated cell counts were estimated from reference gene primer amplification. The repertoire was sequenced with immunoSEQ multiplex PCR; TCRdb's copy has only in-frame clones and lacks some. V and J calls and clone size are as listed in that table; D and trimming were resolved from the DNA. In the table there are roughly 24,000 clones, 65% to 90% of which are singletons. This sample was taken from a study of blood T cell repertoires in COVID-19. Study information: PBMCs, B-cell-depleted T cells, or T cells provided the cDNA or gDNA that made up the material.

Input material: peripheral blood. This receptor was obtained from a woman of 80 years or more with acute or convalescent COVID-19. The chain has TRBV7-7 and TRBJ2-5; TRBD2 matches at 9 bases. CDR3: CASSLRASGASVGETQYF. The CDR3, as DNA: TGTGCTAGCAGCTTAAGGGCTAGCGGGGCCTCAGTAGGGGAGACCCAGTACTTC.